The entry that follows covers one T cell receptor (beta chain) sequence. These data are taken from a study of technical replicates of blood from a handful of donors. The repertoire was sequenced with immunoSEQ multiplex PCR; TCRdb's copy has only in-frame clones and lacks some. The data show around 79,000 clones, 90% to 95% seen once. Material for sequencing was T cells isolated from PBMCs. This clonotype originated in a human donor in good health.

Here the CDR3 reads CASSFTRPGTSGSFGYEQYF. CDR3 DNA: TGTGCCAGCAGTTTCACCCGTCCGGGGACTAGCGGGAGTTTCGGTTACGAGCAGTACTTC. This rearrangement joins TRBV28 to TRBJ2-7; TRBD2 agrees at 14 bases. Germline V gives CDR1 MDHEN, CDR2 SYDVKM. V shed 3 bases, J shed 4 bases, and the junction held 17 bases outside the gene matches. This CDR3 has 20 residues.